This is a list of T cell receptor beta chains from one sample in a study of T-cell memory formation after mild COVID-19. TCRdb reanalysed the 5' RACE reads using MiXCR and keeps one entry per CDR3 protein. The data show 400,000 to 450,000 distinct CDR3 sequences, over 15% seen once. The sequencing input was PBMCs or a T cell subset sorted from them (not recorded which). The receptors were sampled from a man in his late teens or twenties who had mild COVID-19 (a few samples of this study predate the infection). Cell type and time point are not known. The CDR3 runs from the conserved cysteine through the conserved F or W. Fields, in order: V gene, D gene, clone size, J gene, CDR3 DNA, CDR3 protein. A D gene is named only where the DNA matches it firmly. Clone size is given for some rows only: seen once, a few or many times, or a class if the clone is expanded.

TRBV4-3	-	-	TRBJ1-1	TGCGCCAGCAGCCAAGATTATGGCAGTGAAGCTTTCTTT	CASSQDYGSEAFF
TRBV20-1	-	few	TRBJ2-5	TGCAGTGCTAGCGATTTGGTGGAGACCCAGTACTTC	CSASDLVETQYF
TRBV12-3/TRBV12-4	TRBD1	few	TRBJ2-2	TGTGCCAGCACTCCACAGGGGGCGCGGGAGCTGTTTTTT	CASTPQGARELFF
TRBV5-4	-	-	TRBJ1-2	TGTGCCAGCAGCTTGCCGCGACAGCTCTATATGGGCTACACCTTC	CASSLPRQLYMGYTF
TRBV7-2	TRBD2	-	TRBJ2-5	TGTGCCAGCAGCCCCCGGACTAGCGGGGGCACAATGTACTTC	CASSPRTSGGTMYF
TRBV7-9	-	-	TRBJ2-3	TGTGCCAGCAGCTCCCGGTCAGGGACTAGCACAGATACGCAGTATTTT	CASSSRSGTSTDTQYF
TRBV25-1	-	-	TRBJ2-7	TGTGCCAGCAGTGGGAAGAGGACCGACGAGCAGTACTTC	CASSGKRTDEQYF
TRBV15	TRBD2	few	TRBJ2-1	TGTGCCACCAGCAGAGTTCGGGGGGTAGATGAGCAGTTCTTC	CATSRVRGVDEQFF
TRBV9	-	few	TRBJ2-1	TGTGCCAGCAGCGTAGCCCCCAGGGTTTACGATGAGCAGTTCTTC	CASSVAPRVYDEQFF
TRBV5-1	-	few	TRBJ2-6	TGCGCCAGCAGCTCCGGGGCAGCCGGGGCCAACGTCCTGACTTTC	CASSSGAAGANVLTF
TRBV6-2/TRBV6-3	-	few	TRBJ2-2	TGTGCCAGCAGACGGGGGACCTTACACACCGGGGAGCTGTTTTTT	CASRRGTLHTGELFF
TRBV7-9	-	-	TRBJ2-5	TGTGCCAGCAGCCCTTGGGGAGAACAAGAGACCCAGTACTTC	CASSPWGEQETQYF
TRBV5-1	-	-	TRBJ2-3	TGCGCCAGCAGCTCCGATTGGGCCTCGCCGGCCGATACGCAGTATTTT	CASSSDWASPADTQYF
TRBV5-1	TRBD2	few	TRBJ2-1	TGCGCCAGCAGCTGGGGACTAGCAAGCTATGAGCAGTTCTTC	CASSWGLASYEQFF
TRBV4-1	-	-	TRBJ1-4	TGCGCCAGCAGCCAGAGAAGGGCGATGGAAAAACTGTTTTTT	CASSQRRAMEKLFF
TRBV20-1	TRBD1	many	TRBJ1-1	TGCAGTGCTAGAGATGGGGAAACAGGGGACACTGAAGCTTTCTTT	CSARDGETGDTEAFF
TRBV24-1	-	-	TRBJ2-3	TGTGCCACCAGTGAGCGGGGCGCCTCAGCAGATACGCAGTATTTT	CATSERGASADTQYF
TRBV5-1	TRBD1	-	TRBJ2-7	TGCGCCAGCAGAACAGGACAGGTTGGGGAGCAGTACTTC	CASRTGQVGEQYF
TRBV6-5	TRBD1	few	TRBJ2-7	TGTGCCAGCAGTAAGCCCGGGACAGCGATCTACGAGCAGTACTTC	CASSKPGTAIYEQYF
TRBV5-1	-	few	TRBJ1-2	TGCGCCAGCAGCCAGACGCCGGGACTAGGCTTTGGCTACACCTTC	CASSQTPGLGFGYTF
TRBV20-1	-	many	TRBJ2-7	TGCAGTGCTAGAGCGACAGGCCCTCGCGACGAGCAGTACTTC	CSARATGPRDEQYF
TRBV6-6	-	-	TRBJ1-1	TGTGCCAGCAGTTACGCGCTGGGCAGGGGTGCTTTCTTT	CASSYALGRGAFF
TRBV7-9	-	-	TRBJ2-6	TGTGCCAGCAGCTTCTTTGCTGGGGCCAACGTCCTGACTTTC	CASSFFAGANVLTF
TRBV7-9	-	few	TRBJ2-7	TGTGCCAGCAGCTTTCAGGCAGAAGGGGAGCAGTACTTC	CASSFQAEGEQYF
TRBV5-1	-	-	TRBJ2-2	TGCGCCAGCAGCACCTTGACAGGGAACACCGGGGAGCTGTTTTTT	CASSTLTGNTGELFF
TRBV20-1	-	few	TRBJ1-5	TGCAGTGCGGCTGCGGGGCATAGCAATCAGCCCCAGCATTTT	CSAAAGHSNQPQHF
TRBV28	-	few	TRBJ1-6	TGTGCCAGCAGTTTGCAGTTTAATTCACCCCTCCACTTT	CASSLQFNSPLHF
TRBV5-1	-	few	TRBJ1-1	TGCGCCAGCAGTCCACAGGGAACTATGACCAACACTGAAGCTTTCTTT	CASSPQGTMTNTEAFF
TRBV28	-	-	TRBJ2-3	TGTGCCAGCAGCGGGCCACAGGGTTGGACAGATACGCAGTATTTT	CASSGPQGWTDTQYF
TRBV7-6	-	few	TRBJ2-7	TGTGCCAGCAGCTTAGTGAGGGGGGGCGTGTATGAGCAGTACTTC	CASSLVRGGVYEQYF
TRBV5-5	-	-	TRBJ2-1	TGTGCCAGCAGCCGAGGGTTAACCTTGAGAGTCAATGAGCAGTTCTTC	CASSRGLTLRVNEQFF
TRBV11-2	-	-	TRBJ2-2	TGTGCCAGCAGCCAGGACAGACCTAACACCGGGGAGCTGTTTTTT	CASSQDRPNTGELFF
TRBV7-9	-	few	TRBJ2-5	TGTGCCAGCAGCCTCTCATTCAAGACAGACAAAGAGACCCAGTACTTC	CASSLSFKTDKETQYF
TRBV3-1	TRBD1	few	TRBJ1-6	TGTGCCAGCAGCCAATTCGACAGGGTGTATAATTCACCCCTCCACTTT	CASSQFDRVYNSPLHF
TRBV6-6	TRBD1	few	TRBJ1-6	TGTGCCAGCACTCGTCAGGGGGCGGGGTCACCCCTCCACTTT	CASTRQGAGSPLHF
TRBV6-2/TRBV6-3	-	few	TRBJ1-1	TGTGCCAGCAGTTACAAGACTGAAGCTTTCTTT	CASSYKTEAFF
TRBV5-1	TRBD2	-	TRBJ2-3	TGCGCCAGCAGCCCCCGGGACTATCTTAGCGATACGCAGTATTTT	CASSPRDYLSDTQYF
TRBV6-5	-	-	TRBJ2-1	TGTGCCAGCAGCCGTGGCCCAGGCTCCAATGAGCAGTTCTTC	CASSRGPGSNEQFF
TRBV6-2/TRBV6-3	-	few	TRBJ2-7	TGTGCCAGCAACACCAATACAGGCTACGAGCAGTACTTC	CASNTNTGYEQYF
TRBV7-8	-	few	TRBJ1-2	TGTGCCAGCAGGCCCGAAGGGCTCCCCGATCGCTACACCTTC	CASRPEGLPDRYTF
TRBV12-3/TRBV12-4	TRBD2	-	TRBJ2-3	TGTGCCGGCTCGGGACTAGGGGGAGATACGCAGTATTTT	CAGSGLGGDTQYF
TRBV7-6	-	many	TRBJ2-5	TGTGCCAGCAGCTTCGGTTCGCAAGAGACCCAGTACTTC	CASSFGSQETQYF
TRBV6-2/TRBV6-3	TRBD1	-	TRBJ2-6	TGTGCCAGCAAAGGGGACAGGGGTCTTGTCGGCCCCGGGGCCAACGTCCTGACTTTC	CASKGDRGLVGPGANVLTF
TRBV6-2/TRBV6-3	TRBD2	-	TRBJ2-1	TGTGCCACCCTAGGGGCGCGGGGGGGCCGCAATGAGCAGTTCTTC	CATLGARGGRNEQFF
TRBV29-1	TRBD1	-	TRBJ2-1	TGCAGCGTTGCTGCCCAGGGGGTTTACAATGAGCAGTTCTTC	CSVAAQGVYNEQFF
TRBV29-1	-	few	TRBJ1-2	TGCAGCGTTGCCCAGAATAACAACTATGGCTACACCTTC	CSVAQNNNYGYTF
TRBV7-9	-	many	TRBJ1-5	TGTGCCAGCAGCTCAACTAGGGGCAATCAGCCCCAGCATTTT	CASSSTRGNQPQHF